Below are 11 T cell receptor beta chains sequenced from a single sample in a study of blood T cell repertoires in COVID-19. The method was immunoSEQ multiplex PCR; TCRdb's version includes in-frame clones alone and lacks a portion of them. The sample shows about 62,000 clones, 80% to 90% of them seen only once. Sequenced: peripheral blood. The receptors originated from a woman in her sixties with COVID-19, enrolled during active disease.

V gene TRBV13 combines with J gene TRBJ2-3, with a possible D match to TRBD1 (5 bases). The V gene lost 2 bases and the J gene lost 3 bases, with 6 bases spanning the gap. Germline CDR1 is PRHDT and CDR2 is FYEKMQ (reference sequence). CDR3 length: 13 amino acids. The CDR3 loop reads CASSLRGTDTQYF. In DNA, the CDR3 is TGTGCCAGCAGCTTAAGGGGAACAGATACGCAGTATTTT.

The chain links TRBV3-1 (or the pseudogene TRBV3-2) to TRBJ1-1; D is possibly TRBD1 (5 bases). Deletions cut 4 bases from V and 3 bases from J, with 12 bases between. The CDR3 is 14 amino acids. Germline CDR1 reads LGHDT; CDR2 reads YNNKEL (reference sequence). Written as DNA, the CDR3 is TGTGCCAGCAGCCCCCTGGAGGGGTACACTGAAGCTTTCTTT. It yields the protein CASSPLEGYTEAFF.

Written as DNA, the CDR3 is TGCGCCAGCAGCCAAGATGGGGGACAGGCCTCTCGAGCTAACTATGGCTACACCTTC. It yields the protein CASSQDGGQASRANYGYTF. This chain links TRBV4-3 with TRBJ1-2; 8 positions match TRBD1. With 0 bases clipped from V and 0 bases from J, the junction kept 12 bases outside the gene matches. Germline CDR1 LGHNA, CDR2 YSLEER. The CDR3 totals 19 residues.

The chain recombines TRBV28 with TRBJ2-7, with no clear D. There are 13 residues in the CDR3. Germline V gene lookup returns CDR1 MDHEN and CDR2 SYDVKM. Trimming left V 1 base short and J 6 bases short, with 10 bases between. Here the CDR3 reads CASSLFPVREQYF. In DNA, the CDR3 is TGTGCCAGCAGTTTATTCCCTGTCCGCGAGCAGTACTTC.

This sequence joins TRBV19 and TRBJ1-4, with TRBD1 identical over 7 bases. J gave up 7 bases and V 7 bases, and 6 bases lay outside the gene matches. The CDR3 has 13 residues. Germline CDR1 LNHDA, CDR2 SQIVND (reference sequence). The CDR3 DNA reads as TGTGCCAGTAACGTAGGGGGCGTTGAAAAACTGTTTTTT. This codes for CASNVGGVEKLFF.

The rearrangement uses TRBV18 and TRBJ2-7, with D possibly matching TRBD2 (5 bases). Between the trimmed V and J ends, which lost 6 bases and 2 bases, there was a span of 14 bases. The germline gives CDR1 KGHSH, CDR2 LQKENI. CDR3 length: 14 residues. Here the CDR3 DNA reads TGTGCCAGCTCTTACCGGGAACGGACCTACGAGCAGTACTTC. Its translation: CASSYRERTYEQYF. Full variable domain (remainder filled in from reference TRBV18 and TRBJ2-7): NAGVMQNPRHLVRRRGQEARLRCSPMKGHSHVYWYRQLPEEGLKFMVYLQKENIIDESGMPKERFSAEFPKEGPSILRIQQVVRGDSAAYFCASSYRERTYEQYFGPGTRLTVT.

The J gene is TRBJ1-3, the V gene TRBV4-2, with TRBD1 matching over 8 bases. The germline CDR1 and CDR2 sequences are LGHNA and YNFKEQ. The J segment lost 0 bases and the V segment lost 1 base, leaving 5 bases of the junction unmatched. This CDR3 comprises 17 residues. The CDR3 DNA reads as TGTGCCAGCAGCCAAGTAGCCGGACAGGGCTCTGGAAACACCATATATTTT. Translation gives CASSQVAGQGSGNTIYF.

The chain is built from TRBV15 and TRBJ2-5; 7 bases map to TRBD2. The ends lost 6 bases at V and 5 bases at J; junction bases unmatched: 9. This CDR3 contains 14 residues. Germline CDR1 reads LNHNV; CDR2 reads YYDKDF (reference sequence). CDR3 sequence: CATRTGGSAETQYF. CDR3 coding DNA: TGTGCCACCAGGACGGGCGGGAGTGCGGAGACCCAGTACTTC.

This chain connects TRBV11-2 to TRBJ2-7; TRBD1 agrees at 8 bases. CDR3 length: 14 residues. Germline CDR1 is SGHAT and CDR2 is FQNNGV. The trim removed 5 bases at V and 1 base at J, leaving 4 bases unmatched. This CDR3 reads CASSPYRGSYEQYF. CDR3 sequence (DNA): TGTGCCAGCAGCCCCTACAGGGGGTCCTACGAGCAGTACTTC.

CDR3 in DNA: TGTGCCAGCAGGGCGACAGGGAATAACTATGGCTACACCTTC. It encodes CASRATGNNYGYTF. The rearrangement uses TRBV4-2 and TRBJ1-2; 7 nucleotides line up with TRBD1. The CDR3 covers 14 residues. The J segment lost 1 base and the V segment lost 6 bases, leaving 5 bases of the junction unmatched. Germline-derived CDR1 and CDR2 are LGHNA and YNFKEQ.

The chain carries TRBV28 and TRBJ2-3; no clear D. Trimming removed 2 bases from V and 5 bases from J, with 14 bases in between. The CDR3 is made up of 15 amino acids. The V gene's germline CDR1 is MDHEN and CDR2 SYDVKM. CDR3 bases: TGTGCCAGCAGTTTAGGCCTAACGGGTCGAGATACGCAGTATTTT. Protein: CASSLGLTGRDTQYF.